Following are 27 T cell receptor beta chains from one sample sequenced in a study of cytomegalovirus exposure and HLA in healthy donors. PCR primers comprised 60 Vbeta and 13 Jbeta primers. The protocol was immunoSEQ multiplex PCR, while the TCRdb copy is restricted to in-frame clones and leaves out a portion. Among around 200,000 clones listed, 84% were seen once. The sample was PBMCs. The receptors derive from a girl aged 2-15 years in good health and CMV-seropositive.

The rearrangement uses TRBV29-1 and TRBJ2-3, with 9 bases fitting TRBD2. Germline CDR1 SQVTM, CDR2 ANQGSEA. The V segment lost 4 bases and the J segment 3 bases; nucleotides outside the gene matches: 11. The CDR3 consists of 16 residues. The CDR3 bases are TGCAGCGTTGTGCGGCCTAGCGGGGAACCAACAGATACGCAGTATTTT. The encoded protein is CSVVRPSGEPTDTQYF.

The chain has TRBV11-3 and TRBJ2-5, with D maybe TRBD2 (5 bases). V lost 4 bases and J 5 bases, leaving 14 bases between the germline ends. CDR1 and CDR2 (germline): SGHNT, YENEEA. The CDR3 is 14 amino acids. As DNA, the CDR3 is TGTGCCAGCAGCTGGGTACTAGAAGGGGAGACCCAGTACTTC. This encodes CASSWVLEGETQYF.

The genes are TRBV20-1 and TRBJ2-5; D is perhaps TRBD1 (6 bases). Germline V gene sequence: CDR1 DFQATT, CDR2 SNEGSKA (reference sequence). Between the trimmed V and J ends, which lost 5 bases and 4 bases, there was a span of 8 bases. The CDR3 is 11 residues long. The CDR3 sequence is CSAQDRETQYF. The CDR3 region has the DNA TGCAGTGCTCAGGACAGAGAGACCCAGTACTTC.

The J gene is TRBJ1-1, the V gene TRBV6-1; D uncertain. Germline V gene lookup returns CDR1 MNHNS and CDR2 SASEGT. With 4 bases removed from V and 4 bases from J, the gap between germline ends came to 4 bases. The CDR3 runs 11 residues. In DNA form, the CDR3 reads TGTGCCAGCAGTGCCGTCACTGAAGCTTTCTTT. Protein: CASSAVTEAFF.

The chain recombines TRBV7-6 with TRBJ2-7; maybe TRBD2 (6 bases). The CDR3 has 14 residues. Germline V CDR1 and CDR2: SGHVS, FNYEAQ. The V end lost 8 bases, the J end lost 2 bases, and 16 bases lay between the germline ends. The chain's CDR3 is CASGPPGVAYEQYF. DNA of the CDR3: TGTGCCAGCGGCCCCCCGGGGGTGGCCTACGAGCAGTACTTC.

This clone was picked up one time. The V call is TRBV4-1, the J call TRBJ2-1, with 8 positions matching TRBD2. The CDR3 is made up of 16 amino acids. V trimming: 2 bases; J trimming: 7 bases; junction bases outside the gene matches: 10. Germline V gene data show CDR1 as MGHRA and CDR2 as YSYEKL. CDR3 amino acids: CASSQLNGRAHNEQFF. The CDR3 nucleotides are TGCGCCAGCAGCCAACTAAACGGGAGGGCCCATAATGAGCAGTTCTTC.

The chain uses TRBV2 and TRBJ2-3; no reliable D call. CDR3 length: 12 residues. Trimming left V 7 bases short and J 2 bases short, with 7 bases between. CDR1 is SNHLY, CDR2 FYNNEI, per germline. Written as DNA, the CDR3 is TGTGCCAGCACCCAATCCACAGATACGCAGTATTTT. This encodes CASTQSTDTQYF. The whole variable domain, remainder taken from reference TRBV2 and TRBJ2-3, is EPEVTQTPSHQVTQMGQEVILRCVPISNHLYFYWYRQILGQKVEFLVSFYNNEISEKSEIFDDQFSVERPDGSNFTLKIRSTKLEDSAMYFCASTQSTDTQYFGPGTRLTVL.

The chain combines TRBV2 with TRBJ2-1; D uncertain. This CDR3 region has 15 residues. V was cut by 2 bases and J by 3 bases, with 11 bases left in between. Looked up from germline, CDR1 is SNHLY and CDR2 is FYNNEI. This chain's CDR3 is CASSENRAFYNEQFF. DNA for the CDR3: TGTGCCAGCAGTGAAAACCGAGCGTTCTACAATGAGCAGTTCTTC.

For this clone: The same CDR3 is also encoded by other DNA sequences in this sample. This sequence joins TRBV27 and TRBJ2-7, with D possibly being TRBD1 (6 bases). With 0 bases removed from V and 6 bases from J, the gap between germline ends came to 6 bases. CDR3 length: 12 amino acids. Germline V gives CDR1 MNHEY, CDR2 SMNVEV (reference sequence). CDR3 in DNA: TGTGCCAGCAGTTTATCGGGGGCCGAGCAGTACTTC. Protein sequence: CASSLSGAEQYF.

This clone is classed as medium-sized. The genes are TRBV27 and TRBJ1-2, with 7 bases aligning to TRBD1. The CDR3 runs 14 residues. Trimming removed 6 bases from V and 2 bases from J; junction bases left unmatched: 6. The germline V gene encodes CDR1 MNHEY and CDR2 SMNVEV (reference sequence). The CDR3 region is CASRPVGGNYGYTF. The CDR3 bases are TGTGCCAGCAGGCCTGTAGGGGGCAACTATGGCTACACCTTC.

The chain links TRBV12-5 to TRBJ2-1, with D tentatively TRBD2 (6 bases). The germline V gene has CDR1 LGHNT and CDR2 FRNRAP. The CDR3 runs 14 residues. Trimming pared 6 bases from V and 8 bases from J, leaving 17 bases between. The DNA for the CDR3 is TGTGCTAGTGGCCCAGCACCCGGAGGGGATGAGCAGTTCTTC. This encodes CASGPAPGGDEQFF.

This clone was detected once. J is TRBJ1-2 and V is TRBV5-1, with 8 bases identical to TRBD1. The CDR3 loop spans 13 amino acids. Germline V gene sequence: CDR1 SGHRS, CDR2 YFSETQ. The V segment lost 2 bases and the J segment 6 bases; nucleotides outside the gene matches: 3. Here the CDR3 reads CASSFPGGDGYTF. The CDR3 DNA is TGCGCCAGCAGCTTCCCAGGGGGCGATGGCTACACCTTC.

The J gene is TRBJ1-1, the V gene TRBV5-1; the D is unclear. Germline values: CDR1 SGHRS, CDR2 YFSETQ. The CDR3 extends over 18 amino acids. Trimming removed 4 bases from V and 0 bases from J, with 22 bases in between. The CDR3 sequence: CASSPQPVREPMNTEAFF. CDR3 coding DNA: TGCGCCAGCAGCCCGCAACCCGTCCGGGAACCCATGAACACTGAAGCTTTCTTT.

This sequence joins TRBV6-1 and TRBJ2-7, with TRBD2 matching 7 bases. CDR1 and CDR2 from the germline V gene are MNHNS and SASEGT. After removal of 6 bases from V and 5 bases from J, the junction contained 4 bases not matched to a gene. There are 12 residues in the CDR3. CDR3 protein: CASSRLAHEQYF. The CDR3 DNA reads TGTGCCAGCAGCCGACTAGCCCACGAGCAGTACTTC.

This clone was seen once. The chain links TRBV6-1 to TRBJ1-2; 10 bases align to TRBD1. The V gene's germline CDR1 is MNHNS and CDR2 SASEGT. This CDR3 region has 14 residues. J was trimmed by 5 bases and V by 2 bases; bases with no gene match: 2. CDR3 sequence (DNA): TGTGCCAGCAGTGAATGGGACAGGGGATATGGCTACACCTTC. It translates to CASSEWDRGYGYTF.

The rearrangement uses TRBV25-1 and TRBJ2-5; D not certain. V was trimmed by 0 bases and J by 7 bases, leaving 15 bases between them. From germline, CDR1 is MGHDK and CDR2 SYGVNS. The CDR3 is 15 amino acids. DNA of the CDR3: TGTGCCAGCAGTGAATATAGTTCACTTGGTGGGACCCAGTACTTC. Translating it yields CASSEYSSLGGTQYF.

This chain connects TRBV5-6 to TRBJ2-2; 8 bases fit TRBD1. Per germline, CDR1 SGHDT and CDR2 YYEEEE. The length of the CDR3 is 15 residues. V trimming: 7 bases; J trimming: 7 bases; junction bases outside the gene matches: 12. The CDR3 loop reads CASSRQGFNVGELFF. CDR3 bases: TGTGCCAGCTCAAGACAGGGGTTTAACGTCGGGGAGCTGTTTTTT.

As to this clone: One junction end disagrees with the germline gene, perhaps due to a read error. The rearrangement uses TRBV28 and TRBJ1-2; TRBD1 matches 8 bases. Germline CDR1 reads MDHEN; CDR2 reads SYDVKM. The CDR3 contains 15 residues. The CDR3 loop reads CASNLGLTGVDGYTF. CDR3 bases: TGTGCCAGCAATTTAGGACTGACAGGGGTTGATGGCTACACCTTC.

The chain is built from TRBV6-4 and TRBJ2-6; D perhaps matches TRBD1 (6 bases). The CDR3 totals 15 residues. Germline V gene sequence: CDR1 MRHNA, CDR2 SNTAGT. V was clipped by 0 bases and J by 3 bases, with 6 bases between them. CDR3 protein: CASSDSTGGANVLTF. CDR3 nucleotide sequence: TGTGCCAGCAGTGACTCGACAGGTGGGGCCAACGTCCTGACTTTC.

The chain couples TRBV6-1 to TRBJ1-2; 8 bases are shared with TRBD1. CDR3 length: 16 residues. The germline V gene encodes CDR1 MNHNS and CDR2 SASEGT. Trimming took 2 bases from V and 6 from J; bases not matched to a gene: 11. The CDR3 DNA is TGTGCCAGCAGTGAAATACGGACAGGGCCTGAGAATGGCTACACCTTC. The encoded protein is CASSEIRTGPENGYTF.

DNA for the CDR3: TGTGCCAGCAGCTTATACGGTCGAGAAGAAAAACTGTTTTTT. Amino acid sequence: CASSLYGREEKLFF. This sequence joins TRBV7-2 and TRBJ1-4; the D is unclear. V shed 2 bases and J shed 8 bases, with 12 bases lying between them. The CDR3 extends over 14 amino acids. Germline CDR1 is SGHTA and CDR2 is FQGNSA.

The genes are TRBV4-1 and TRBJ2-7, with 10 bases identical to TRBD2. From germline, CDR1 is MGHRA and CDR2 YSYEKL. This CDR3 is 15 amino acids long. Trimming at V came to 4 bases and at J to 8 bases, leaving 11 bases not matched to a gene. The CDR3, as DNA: TGCGCCAGCAGCCCCCTAGGGCTAGCGGGAGCGAAGCAGTACTTC. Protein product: CASSPLGLAGAKQYF.

CDR3 in DNA: TGTGCCAGCAGCTCACCGGGACAGAACTATGGCTACACCTTC. Translation: CASSSPGQNYGYTF. The rearrangement uses TRBV5-4 and TRBJ1-2; TRBD1 matches 7 bases. V lost 3 bases to trimming and J lost 2 bases; unmatched junction nucleotides: 4. The CDR3 sequence is 14 residues long. From germline, CDR1 is SGHNT and CDR2 YYREEE (reference sequence).

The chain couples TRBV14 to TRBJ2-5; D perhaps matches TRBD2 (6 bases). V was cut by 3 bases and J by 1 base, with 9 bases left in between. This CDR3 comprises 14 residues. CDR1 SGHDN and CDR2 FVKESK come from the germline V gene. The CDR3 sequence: CASSHGGIQETQYF. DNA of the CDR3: TGTGCCAGCAGCCACGGCGGGATCCAAGAGACCCAGTACTTC.

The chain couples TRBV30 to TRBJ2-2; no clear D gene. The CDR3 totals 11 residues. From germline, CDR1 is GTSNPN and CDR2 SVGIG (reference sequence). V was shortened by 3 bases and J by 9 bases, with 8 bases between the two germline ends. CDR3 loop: CAWSLARELFF. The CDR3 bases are TGTGCCTGGAGCCTGGCCCGGGAGCTGTTTTTT.

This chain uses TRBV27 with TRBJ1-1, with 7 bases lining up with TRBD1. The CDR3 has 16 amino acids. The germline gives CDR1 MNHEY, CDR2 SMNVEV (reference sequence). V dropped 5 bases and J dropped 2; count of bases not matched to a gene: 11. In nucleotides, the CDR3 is TGTGCCAGCAGTATCAGGACAGGCCTCGACAACACTGAAGCTTTCTTT. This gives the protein CASSIRTGLDNTEAFF.

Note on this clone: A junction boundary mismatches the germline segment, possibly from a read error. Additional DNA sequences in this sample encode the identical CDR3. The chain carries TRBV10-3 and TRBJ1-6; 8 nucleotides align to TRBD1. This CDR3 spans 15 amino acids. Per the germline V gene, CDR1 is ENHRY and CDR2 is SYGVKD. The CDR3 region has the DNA TGCGCCAGTTCTTCCAGGACAGGGCCTAATTCACCCCTCCACTTT. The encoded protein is CASSSRTGPNSPLHF.